Below are 17 T cell receptor beta chains sequenced from a single sample in a study of cytomegalovirus exposure and HLA in healthy donors. The study ran its PCR with 60 Vbeta and 13 Jbeta primers. TCRdb's table, derived via immunoSEQ multiplex PCR, lists solely in-frame clones and lacks some. The repertoire includes around 150,000 clones, 79% of them detected once, and under 2.5% sits in the top ten. The sequencing sample was made of PBMCs. The receptors stem from a man between 40 and 49 years old in good health and CMV-seronegative.

This chain connects TRBV6-1 to TRBJ2-1; tentatively, D is TRBD1 (6 bases). In germline, CDR1 is MNHNS, CDR2 SASEGT. This CDR3 is 15 amino acids long. With 4 bases removed from V and 1 base from J, the gap between germline ends came to 11 bases. The CDR3 sequence: CASSAGDGSYNEQFF. The CDR3 DNA is TGTGCCAGCAGTGCAGGGGACGGGTCCTACAATGAGCAGTTCTTC.

The V gene is TRBV25-1, the J gene TRBJ1-2; D is possibly TRBD1 (5 bases). V was trimmed by 6 bases and J by 8 bases, leaving 16 bases between them. This CDR3 contains 13 residues. CDR1 and CDR2 (germline): MGHDK, SYGVNS. Here the CDR3 DNA reads TGTGCCAGCAGCCCGAGCGGGGCAGAGGGCTACACCTTC. Translated: CASSPSGAEGYTF.

The chain joins TRBV19 to TRBJ2-1; 7 positions agree with TRBD2. CDR1 LNHDA and CDR2 SQIVND come from the germline V gene (reference sequence). This CDR3 comprises 12 residues. J gave up 7 bases and V 6 bases, and 3 bases lay outside the gene matches. The CDR3, as DNA: TGTGCCAGTAGCTTTAGCGGGAATGAGCAGTTCTTC. This codes for CASSFSGNEQFF.

The chain recombines TRBV5-6 with TRBJ2-3; D may be TRBD2 (5 bases). The germline V gene has CDR1 SGHDT and CDR2 YYEEEE. The V and J ends lost 3 bases and 6 bases respectively, with 11 bases between them. The length of the CDR3 is 13 residues. The chain's CDR3 is CASSYLAQDTQYF. CDR3 DNA: TGTGCCAGCAGCTATTTAGCGCAGGATACGCAGTATTTT.

V gene TRBV15 combines with J gene TRBJ2-7; the match to TRBD2 covers 12 bases. With V trimmed by 0 bases and J by 3 bases, 3 bases remained unmatched. Germline-derived CDR1 and CDR2 are LNHNV and YYDKDF (reference sequence). CDR3 length: 16 residues. This chain's CDR3 is CATSRELAGGIYEQYF. The CDR3 DNA follows: TGTGCCACCAGCAGAGAGCTAGCGGGAGGGATCTACGAGCAGTACTTC.

This chain uses TRBV11-3 with TRBJ2-7; D is unclear. Germline values: CDR1 SGHNT, CDR2 YENEEA. CDR3 size: 12 residues. Trimming removed 0 bases from V and 6 bases from J, with 6 bases in between. The CDR3 region has the DNA TGTGCCAGCAGCTTAGATCCGTCCGAGCAGTACTTC. The encoded protein is CASSLDPSEQYF.

The V gene is TRBV11-2, the J gene TRBJ2-2; no clear D. The CDR3 is 13 residues long. V dropped 6 bases and J dropped 4 bases, with 9 bases sitting between them. Germline values: CDR1 SGHAT, CDR2 FQNNGV. The CDR3 loop is CASRERSTGELFF. The CDR3 bases are TGTGCCAGCAGGGAACGGAGCACCGGGGAGCTGTTTTTT.

The rearrangement uses TRBV5-4 and TRBJ2-2; TRBD1 matches 8 bases. Germline CDR1 is SGHNT and CDR2 is YYREEE (reference sequence). The ends lost 5 bases at V and 6 bases at J; junction bases unmatched: 9. The CDR3 length is 15 residues. The CDR3: CASSPGQGLAGELFF. The CDR3 DNA reads as TGTGCCAGCAGTCCTGGACAGGGCCTAGCCGGGGAGCTGTTTTTT.

In DNA form, the CDR3 reads TGTGCCAGCAGCCGAACAGGGAGCACCGGGGAGCTGTTTTTT. Residues: CASSRTGSTGELFF. This rearrangement joins TRBV6-5 to TRBJ2-2, with a tentative D call TRBD1 (6 bases). Trimming stripped 6 bases from V and 4 bases from J, with 12 bases between. The CDR3 is 14 residues long. Germline CDR1 is MNHEY and CDR2 is SVGAGI.

This clone has just a few counts. V gene TRBV30 combines with J gene TRBJ1-2, with 7 bases that match TRBD1. Looked up from germline, CDR1 is GTSNPN and CDR2 is SVGIG (reference sequence). This CDR3 has 12 residues. Unmatched junction bases numbered 4, after V lost 5 bases and J lost 4 bases. The CDR3 coding sequence is TGTGCCTGGCAAGGGGGCGGCTATGGCTACACCTTC. This translates into CAWQGGGYGYTF. Complete variable domain (other parts from reference TRBV30 and TRBJ1-2): SQTIHQWPATLVQPVGSPLSLECTVEGTSNPNLYWYRQAAGRGLQLLFYSVGIGQISSEVPQNLSASRPQDRQFILSSKKLLLSDSGFYLCAWQGGGYGYTFGSGTRLTVV.

V and J are TRBV5-1 and TRBJ2-7; D is unresolved. Trimming removed 5 bases from V and 5 bases from J, with 17 bases in between. CDR1 SGHRS and CDR2 YFSETQ come from the germline V gene. The CDR3 spans 14 residues. The DNA for the CDR3 is TGCGCCAGCAGATCTCGATCCGAGGAAGACGAGCAGTACTTC. Translation: CASRSRSEEDEQYF. The full variable domain, its missing parts supplied by reference TRBV5-1 and TRBJ2-7, is KAGVTQTPRYLIKTRGQQVTLSCSPISGHRSVSWYQQTPGQGLQFLFEYFSETQRNKGNFPGRFSGRQFSNSRSEMNVSTLELGDSALYLCASRSRSEEDEQYFGPGTRLTVT.

V and J are TRBV18 and TRBJ1-6; 10 positions agree with TRBD1. V lost 3 bases and J lost 7; bases outside the gene matches: 0. CDR1 is KGHSH, CDR2 LQKENI, per germline. The CDR3 length is 14 residues. The CDR3 sequence: CASSPDRGNSPLHF. CDR3 coding DNA: TGTGCCAGCTCACCGGACAGGGGGAATTCACCCCTCCACTTT.

This clone was recorded a few times. This rearrangement joins TRBV12-2 to TRBJ1-1; the DNA was not used to check the table's D call, TRBD1. TRBV12-2 is classified as a pseudogene. This CDR3 comprises 18 residues. The CDR3 loop is CASRLFDRGTGRDTEAFF. The CDR3, as DNA: TGTGCAAGTCGCTTATTCGACAGGGGGACGGGGCGGGACACTGAAGCTTTCTTT.

The chain couples TRBV5-6 to TRBJ2-7, with D possibly matching TRBD1 (7 bases). CDR3 length: 17 amino acids. Germline V gene sequence: CDR1 SGHDT, CDR2 YYEEEE. Between the trimmed V and J ends, which lost 4 bases and 5 bases, there was a span of 25 bases. CDR3: CASSPGGGGIPGNEQYF. The CDR3 region has the DNA TGTGCCAGCAGCCCTGGAGGGGGCGGGATTCCTGGGAACGAGCAGTACTTC.

The chain links TRBV27 to TRBJ2-3; perhaps TRBD2 as D (5 bases). V dropped 2 bases and J dropped 6 bases, with 9 bases sitting between them. Per the germline V gene, CDR1 is MNHEY and CDR2 is SMNVEV (reference sequence). The CDR3 runs to 13 residues. DNA of the CDR3: TGTGCCAGCAGTTTAAGGGAGCGGGATACGCAGTATTTT. The encoded protein is CASSLRERDTQYF.

The rearrangement links TRBV4-1 to TRBJ2-5; no firm D call. The CDR3 runs to 15 residues. Trimming left V 0 bases short and J 1 base short, with 9 bases between. CDR1 is MGHRA, CDR2 YSYEKL, per germline. CDR3 nucleotides: TGCGCCAGCAGCCAAGATCAGGATACCCAAGAGACCCAGTACTTC. Its protein is CASSQDQDTQETQYF.

The rearrangement joins TRBV30 to TRBJ2-7; 8 bases align to TRBD2. CDR1 and CDR2 (germline): GTSNPN, SVGIG (reference sequence). CDR3 length equals 15 residues. Trimming cost V 1 base and J 3 bases; bases outside gene matches: 8. In DNA form, the CDR3 reads TGTGCCTGGAGTGGTCGGGCGGGAGGACACTACGAGCAGTACTTC. Translation: CAWSGRAGGHYEQYF.